This is a list of T cell receptor beta chains from one sample in a study of graft-versus-host responses after intestinal transplantation. Sequencing was performed with immunoSEQ multiplex PCR; in TCRdb, only in-frame clones are kept and a portion is missing. Of 130,000 or so clones detected, about nine tenths appear once; the ten largest clones hold 0.19%. These receptors lack a known antigen. Sequencing was performed on unstimulated CD4+ T cells sorted from spleen or lymph node cells, taken before intestinal transplant. These receptor sequences come from a human donor who received an intestinal transplant. CDR3s include the opening cysteine and the closing phenylalanine or tryptophan. D genes are given only for firm matches. Rows may omit the clone size; those that give it use once, few, many or a size class.

>TRBD2|TRBJ2-1|NA|TRBV7-3
CASSTSAYNEQFF
TGTGCCAGCAGCACTAGCGCGTACAATGAGCAGTTCTTC
>TRBD2|TRBJ2-7|NA|TRBV28
CASRPVGTSGDSYEQYF
TGTGCCAGCAGACCCGTTGGGACTAGCGGGGATTCCTACGAGCAGTACTTC
>NA|TRBJ2-1|NA|TRBV7-8
CASSLPDPPSYNEQFF
TGTGCCAGCAGCCTCCCGGACCCCCCGTCCTACAATGAGCAGTTCTTC
>TRBD2|TRBJ2-5|NA|TRBV7-2
CASSPSGRGARDQETQYF
TGTGCCAGCAGCCCTAGCGGGAGGGGTGCCCGGGACCAAGAGACCCAGTACTTC
>TRBD1|TRBJ1-4|NA|TRBV9
CASSLLGQGGEKLFF
TGTGCCAGCAGTCTCCTGGGACAGGGAGGCGAAAAACTGTTTTTT
>NA|TRBJ2-1|NA|TRBV4-2
CASSQAGSSYNEQFF
TGTGCCAGCAGTCAAGCGGGCTCCTCCTACAATGAGCAGTTCTTC
>NA|TRBJ2-3|NA|TRBV27
CVSSLGGVGTDTQYF
TGTGTCAGCAGTTTGGGAGGAGTTGGCACAGATACGCAGTATTTT
>NA|TRBJ2-7|NA|TRBV5-1
CASSLRDGTYEQYF
TGCGCCAGCAGCTTGAGGGACGGGACCTACGAGCAGTACTTC
>NA|TRBJ1-5|NA|TRBV6-1
CASTSAPGSNQPQHF
TGTGCCAGCACATCGGCCCCCGGGAGCAATCAGCCCCAGCATTTT
>NA|TRBJ1-1|NA|TRBV6-6
CASSKLDTEAFF
TGTGCCAGCAGTAAGCTTGACACTGAAGCTTTCTTT
>TRBD1|TRBJ2-6|NA|TRBV18
CASSLSRTGMNSGANVLTF
TGTGCCAGCTCACTCTCAAGGACAGGGATGAACTCTGGGGCCAACGTCCTGACTTTC
>NA|TRBJ1-2|once|TRBV15
CATSTGDRIDYGYTF
TGTGCCACCAGCACCGGAGACAGGATCGACTATGGCTACACCTTC
>NA|TRBJ1-4|NA|TRBV19
CASTGSKDEKLFF
TGTGCCAGCACGGGGTCCAAGGATGAAAAACTGTTTTTT
>NA|TRBJ1-5|NA|TRBV5-8
CASSPWAPRDQPQHF
TGTGCCAGCAGCCCTTGGGCCCCAAGGGATCAGCCCCAGCATTTT
>TRBD1|TRBJ1-1|NA|TRBV5-1
CASTLRQGNTEAFF
TGCGCCAGCACACTTAGACAGGGGAACACTGAAGCTTTCTTT
>NA|TRBJ1-6|NA|TRBV27
CASSFRGRNSPLHF
TGTGCCAGCAGTTTTCGGGGTAGGAATTCACCCCTCCACTTT
>NA|TRBJ2-2|once|TRBV6-6
CASSYQVNTGELFF
TGTGCCAGCAGTTACCAGGTGAACACCGGGGAGCTGTTTTTT
>TRBD2|TRBJ2-7|NA|TRBV4-3
CASSPQRGSYEQYF
TGCGCCAGCAGCCCCCAGCGGGGCTCCTACGAGCAGTACTTC
>TRBD1|TRBJ2-7|NA|TRBV11-2
CASSSPGQTYEQYF
TGTGCCAGCAGCTCACCGGGACAGACCTACGAGCAGTACTTC
>NA|TRBJ2-5|NA|TRBV9
CASSFSPGRDQETQYF
TGTGCCAGCAGCTTCTCACCGGGCAGGGACCAAGAGACCCAGTACTTC
>NA|TRBJ1-4|NA|TRBV5-4
CASSLSGAANEKLFF
TGTGCCAGCAGCTTGTCAGGGGCAGCTAATGAAAAACTGTTTTTT
>TRBD1|TRBJ1-4|NA|TRBV5-6
CASSSDRGREKLFF
TGTGCCAGCAGCTCAGACAGGGGGCGTGAAAAACTGTTTTTT
>TRBD2|TRBJ2-1|NA|TRBV5-6
CASSLNWASGKDEQFF
TGTGCCAGCAGCTTGAATTGGGCTAGCGGAAAGGATGAGCAGTTCTTC
>TRBD2|TRBJ2-3|once|TRBV28
CASEASGLDTQYF
TGTGCCAGTGAGGCTAGCGGGTTAGATACGCAGTATTTT
>TRBD2|TRBJ2-7|NA|TRBV29-1
CSVASGYEQYF
TGCAGCGTTGCTAGCGGCTACGAGCAGTACTTC